What follows are 4 T cell receptor beta chains derived from one specimen sequenced in a study of beta chain features in type 1 diabetes. The sequenced template was cDNA made from the entire isolated RNA. TCRdb's copy holds only in-frame clones and misses some; the assay was immunoSEQ multiplex PCR. This table has fewer than 200,000 clones, approximately 8.1% appearing once. The sequenced material came from central memory CD4+ T cells from blood. These TCRs come from a man between 18 and 35 years old in good health.

This clone was seen a handful of times. The genes are TRBV28 and TRBJ2-5; the D gene is possibly TRBD1 (5 bases). CDR3 length: 14 amino acids. Deletions cut 8 bases from V and 3 bases from J, with 16 bases between. Germline V gives CDR1 MDHEN, CDR2 SYDVKM. The CDR3 sequence is CASSIVGAEETQYF. For the CDR3, the DNA is TGTGCCAGCTCAATAGTAGGGGCGGAAGAGACCCAGTACTTC.

The rearrangement links TRBV7-2 to TRBJ2-7; 12 bases fit TRBD2. With V trimmed by 6 bases and J by 3 bases, 9 bases remained unmatched. Per the germline V gene, CDR1 is SGHTA and CDR2 is FQGNSA. CDR3 length: 16 residues. Here the CDR3 DNA reads TGTGCCAGCAGGATATCAGGGACTAGCGGGTACTACGAGCAGTACTTC. Its translation: CASRISGTSGYYEQYF. Full variable domain (rest looked up from reference TRBV7-2 and TRBJ2-7): GAGVSQSPSNKVTEKGKDVELRCDPISGHTALYWYRQSLGQGLEFLIYFQGNSAPDKSGLPSDRFSAERTGGSVSTLTIQRTQQEDSAVYLCASRISGTSGYYEQYFGPGTRLTVT.

V usage is TRBV11-3 and J usage is TRBJ2-5; TRBD1 aligns across 7 bases. The V and J ends lost 1 base and 5 bases, in that order; junction bases with no gene match: 7. The CDR3 runs to 15 residues. Germline values: CDR1 SGHNT, CDR2 YENEEA. The DNA for the CDR3 is TGTGCCAGCAGCTTAGCTGGGACAGCCGGGGAGACCCAGTACTTC. The encoded protein is CASSLAGTAGETQYF. The full variable domain, its missing parts supplied by reference TRBV11-3 and TRBJ2-5, is EAGVVQSPRYKIIEKKQPVAFWCNPISGHNTLYWYLQNLGQGPELLIRYENEEAVDDSQLPKDRFSAERLKGVDSTLKIQPAELGDSAVYLCASSLAGTAGETQYFGPGTRLLVL.

The chain couples TRBV19 to TRBJ1-5; weak D call: TRBD1 (6 bases). CDR1 LNHDA and CDR2 SQIVND come from the germline V gene (reference sequence). V was clipped by 1 base and J by 8 bases, with 9 bases between them. The CDR3 totals 13 residues. The CDR3 loop reads CASSIGGPEPQHF. CDR3 sequence (DNA): TGTGCCAGTAGTATAGGGGGGCCGGAGCCCCAGCATTTT.